This entry features one T cell receptor (beta chain) sequence. The target of this receptor is not known. No per-base quality is available; no much larger clone lies one base away. The data originate from a study of blood T cell repertoires in COVID-19 (dated by TCRdb to 2020 to 2022). Concerning the study at large: Samples covering the acute and convalescent phases of COVID-19 were provided by collaborators in the United States, Italy and Spain. Where available, HLA class I and class II types were obtained from metadata supplied by the sample provider rather than from assay-based typing. Deeply sampled blood TCRbeta repertoires from subjects exposed to, actively infected with, or recovered from COVID-19 were included in the dataset. A de-identified subject ID, COVID-19 status, age in years and sex were almost always included in the sample metadata. The samples were drawn from two sources: the first 160 participants of the ongoing ImmuneRACE study, and 1,000 to 1,500 subjects contributed by 6 global collaborators. The repertoires were released in a freely available public database intended as a resource for research on the immune response to SARS-CoV-2. The prospective study material was composed of cDNA or gDNA derived from T cells, B-cell-depleted T cells, or PBMCs. What the study reported, not specific to this receptor: The quantity of clinical and demographic metadata differed by source and by participant and was supplied without curation.

The immunoSEQ Assay, a bias-controlled multiplex PCR, was used to amplify TCRbeta CDR3 regions from genomic DNA. In the authors' own workflow: Within the assay, amplification of reference gene primers was used to estimate how many nucleated cells each sample contained. Sequence reads were collapsed and filtered to measure the absolute abundance of every unique TCRbeta CDR3 rearrangement. For each sample, productive Simpson clonality was calculated as the square root of Simpson's diversity index over productive rearrangements. Here the immuneACCESS table is served through TCRdb, limited to in-frame sequences with V and J called. Missing clones are a known gap in these copies; in checked studies unresolved V genes cover under half, and the rest lacks a known reason. Clonal size and the V and J genes are those of that table, whereas D and trimming came from the DNA. For this sample there are more than 120,000 clones; roughly 87% appear just once. The ten largest make up around 1.6% of the sample.

Germline trimming: 4 bases from V, 4 bases from J; junction bases outside gene matches: 5. The germline V gene specifies SGHTA as CDR1 and FQGNSA as CDR2. From cysteine to phenylalanine, the CDR3 is 14 amino acids long. Just the 42-base CDR3 DNA is kept, in frame starting at base 1. Each collaborating institution followed its own protocols to collect whole blood in K2EDTA tubes. For TCRbeta analysis, collaborator samples were shipped as frozen whole blood, as isolated PBMCs, or as DNA extracted from either sample type. The rearranged segments are TRBV7-2 and TRBJ2-5, and TRBD1 aligns with 8 junction nucleotides. The sample comprised peripheral blood. The receptor comes from a human donor in a cohort sampled during active COVID-19. The DNA sequence is as follows: TGTGCCAGCAGCTCGAACAGGGGGGCAGAGACCCAGTACTTC. Translation gives CASSSNRGAETQYF.